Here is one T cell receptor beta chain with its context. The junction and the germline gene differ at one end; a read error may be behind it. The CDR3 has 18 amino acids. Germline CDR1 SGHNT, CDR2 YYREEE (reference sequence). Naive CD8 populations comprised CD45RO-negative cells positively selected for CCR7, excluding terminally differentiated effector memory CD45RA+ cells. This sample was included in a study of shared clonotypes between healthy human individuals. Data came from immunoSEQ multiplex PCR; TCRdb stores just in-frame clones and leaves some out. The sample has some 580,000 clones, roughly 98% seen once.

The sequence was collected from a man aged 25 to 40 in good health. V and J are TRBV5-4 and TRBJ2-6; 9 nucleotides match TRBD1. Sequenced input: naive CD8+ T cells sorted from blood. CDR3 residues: CASSLGAPRRTGVNVLTF. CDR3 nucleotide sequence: TGTGCCAGCAGCTTGGGTGCACCAAGAAGGACAGGGGTCAACGTCCTGACTTTC.